The 31 T cell receptor beta chains reported below all come from one sample, sequenced in a study of T cells in Graves' hyperthyroidism and ophthalmopathy. Amplified TCR beta CDR3 regions derived from RNA transcripts. During a first-round RT-PCR of the TCR CDR3, the HTBI primer set was used. One entry per CDR3 protein results from TCRdb running MiXCR on the multiplex PCR reads. The profile shows around 600,000 distinct CDR3 sequences, about 14% of them singletons. Sequences were obtained from blood. Every receptor here comes from a woman aged 18-35 years with Graves' ophthalmopathy.

This clonotype was seen more than once but under ten times. V usage is TRBV7-9 and J usage is TRBJ1-2; 8 bases map to TRBD1. V was pared by 0 bases and J by 7 bases, with 4 bases of the junction left unmatched. The germline CDR1 and CDR2 sequences are SEHNR and FQNEAQ (reference sequence). The CDR3 is 14 residues long. The CDR3 loop reads CASSLASDRGGYTF. CDR3 sequence (DNA): TGTGCCAGCAGCTTAGCTTCTGACAGGGGTGGCTACACCTTC.

The rearrangement joins TRBV20-1 to TRBJ2-1, with TRBD2 matching over 9 bases. This CDR3 has 17 amino acids. The V segment lost 1 base and the J segment 7 bases; nucleotides outside the gene matches: 14. Germline CDR1 DFQATT, CDR2 SNEGSKA (reference sequence). CDR3 sequence: CSARVRSLAGPWNEQFF. The CDR3 DNA follows: TGCAGTGCTAGAGTTAGGTCCCTAGCGGGACCCTGGAATGAGCAGTTCTTC.

The chain links TRBV6-2 or TRBV6-3 to TRBJ2-7, with D perhaps matching TRBD1 or TRBD2 (5 bases each). Deletions cut 8 bases from V and 5 bases from J, with 22 bases between. The CDR3 is made up of 15 amino acids. Germline V gene data show CDR1 as MNHEY and CDR2 as SVGEGT. The CDR3 protein is CASQDGSLGVDEQYF. CDR3 DNA: TGTGCCAGCCAGGACGGGTCCCTGGGGGTAGACGAGCAGTACTTC.

This clonotype was recorded at least ten times. The chain links TRBV6-1 to TRBJ2-7, with 10 bases that match TRBD1. Germline V gene sequence: CDR1 MNHNS, CDR2 SASEGT. The junction had 6 bases not matched to a gene; V was cut back by 5 bases and J by 2 bases. There are 15 residues in the CDR3. CDR3 bases: TGTGCCAGCAGTTCTCCGGGACAGGGGACCTACGAGCAGTACTTC. Protein sequence: CASSSPGQGTYEQYF.

This clonotype was observed at least ten times. J is TRBJ1-5 and V is TRBV20-1; D gene ambiguous. Germline CDR1 DFQATT, CDR2 SNEGSKA (reference sequence). The V end lost 2 bases, the J end lost 3 bases, and 8 bases lay between the germline ends. This CDR3 spans 13 amino acids. CDR3 residues: CSARMDYNQPQHF. CDR3 DNA sequence: TGCAGTGCTAGAATGGACTACAATCAGCCCCAGCATTTT.

V usage is TRBV7-9 and J usage is TRBJ2-1, with 11 positions matching TRBD2. Germline-derived CDR1 and CDR2 are SEHNR and FQNEAQ (reference sequence). The CDR3 covers 14 residues. The junction had 4 bases not matched to a gene; V was cut back by 7 bases and J by 5 bases. As DNA, the CDR3 is TGTGCCAGCACCGGGACTAGCGGCCACAATGAGCAGTTCTTC. Translating gives CASTGTSGHNEQFF.

The table lists this clonotype with many counts. The V gene is TRBV28, the J gene TRBJ1-5; D not certain. V shed 6 bases and J shed 4 bases, with 4 bases lying between them. This CDR3 has 11 residues. In germline, CDR1 is MDHEN, CDR2 SYDVKM. CDR3 sequence: CASSPNQPQHF. CDR3 sequence (DNA): TGTGCCAGCAGCCCTAATCAGCCCCAGCATTTT.

The genes are TRBV10-3 and TRBJ2-7, with 7 bases aligning to TRBD1. The germline gives CDR1 ENHRY, CDR2 SYGVKD. The V segment lost 6 bases and the J segment 5 bases; nucleotides outside the gene matches: 4. The CDR3 runs 12 residues. CDR3 nucleotide sequence: TGTGCCATCAGACCCCAGGGGGACGAGCAGTACTTC. Residues: CAIRPQGDEQYF.

As regards this clonotype: This clone may be a read error of a much larger clone one base away. The chain uses TRBV6-4 and TRBJ2-1; 10 bases agree with TRBD2. The CDR3 sequence is 17 residues long. The germline V gene encodes CDR1 MRHNA and CDR2 SNTAGT. The CDR3: CASRTETSGLSYDEQFF. DNA of the CDR3: TGTGCCAGCAGGACGGAGACTAGCGGGCTCTCCTACGATGAGCAGTTCTTC.

This clonotype was picked up many times. This chain uses TRBV5-1 with TRBJ2-1, with TRBD2 as a possible D gene (6 bases). CDR3 length: 20 amino acids. Germline V lookup: CDR1 SGHRS, CDR2 YFSETQ. Trimming removed 1 base from V and 0 bases from J, with 23 bases in between. CDR3 loop: CASSLYRLGGLPSSYNEQFF. The CDR3 DNA reads TGCGCCAGCAGCTTGTATCGCTTGGGTGGACTACCGAGCTCCTACAATGAGCAGTTCTTC.

This clonotype has only a few counts. The chain recombines TRBV6-1 with TRBJ1-3; D remains unclear. V lost 6 bases and J lost 0, with 12 bases in between. Germline V CDR1 and CDR2: MNHNS, SASEGT. The length of the CDR3 is 15 residues. The CDR3 DNA reads TGTGCCAGCAGCCCACGGCTCAACTCTGGAAACACCATATATTTT. It translates to CASSPRLNSGNTIYF.

CDR3 bases: TGTGCCAGCAGCTTAGGGGTAGGGGAGATGAACTATGGCTACACCTTC. It encodes CASSLGVGEMNYGYTF. The chain joins TRBV7-2 to TRBJ1-2; D is perhaps TRBD1 (5 bases). CDR3 length: 16 residues. Germline V gives CDR1 SGHTA, CDR2 FQGNSA. Trimming cost V 1 base and J 2 bases, with 14 bases left between them.

The chain carries TRBV28 and TRBJ1-2, with 10 bases aligning to TRBD1. Germline loops: CDR1 MDHEN, CDR2 SYDVKM. The ends lost 6 bases at V and 5 bases at J; junction bases unmatched: 9. The length of the CDR3 is 15 residues. The CDR3 DNA reads as TGTGCCAGCAGCCCCGGGACAGGGGCCCAGTATGGCTACACCTTC. Residues: CASSPGTGAQYGYTF.

This clonotype was seen ten or more times. The gene calls are TRBV11-2 and TRBJ2-7, with TRBD1 matching over 8 bases. The CDR3 runs to 13 residues. The J segment lost 5 bases and the V segment lost 4 bases, leaving 4 bases of the junction unmatched. The V gene's germline CDR1 is SGHAT and CDR2 FQNNGV. CDR3 sequence reads: CASSSGGKDEQYF. CDR3 bases: TGTGCCAGCAGCTCAGGGGGCAAGGACGAGCAGTACTTC.

This clonotype was counted at least ten times. The rearrangement joins TRBV7-3 to TRBJ2-1, with 13 bases matching TRBD2. The CDR3 spans 16 residues. Per germline, CDR1 SGHTA and CDR2 FQGTGA. V shed 2 bases, J shed 5 bases, and the junction held 3 bases outside the gene matches. The CDR3 region is CASSLSGTSGDNEQFF. The CDR3 nucleotides are TGTGCCAGCAGCTTATCCGGGACTAGCGGGGACAATGAGCAGTTCTTC.

This clonotype appeared many times. The chain links TRBV12-3 or TRBV12-4 to TRBJ1-1; TRBD1 matches 7 bases. The CDR3 length is 13 residues. The junction had 5 bases not matched to a gene; V was cut back by 6 bases and J by 4 bases. The CDR3 DNA is TGTGCCAGCAGCTTCAGGGGGGGCACTGAAGCTTTCTTT. It specifies CASSFRGGTEAFF.

This clonotype was detected only a few times. The chain combines TRBV28 with TRBJ2-3; D is undetermined. V dropped 8 bases and J dropped 1 base, with 13 bases sitting between them. The CDR3 contains 14 residues. Germline lookup yields CDR1 MDHEN and CDR2 SYDVKM. The CDR3 loop is CASLRVLGTDTQYF. CDR3 bases: TGTGCCAGCCTTAGAGTCTTGGGCACAGATACGCAGTATTTT.

This clonotype occurred a few times. This chain connects TRBV15 to TRBJ2-5; TRBD1 might be the D (6 bases). This CDR3 has 16 amino acids. Germline loops: CDR1 LNHNV, CDR2 YYDKDF (reference sequence). Between the trimmed V and J ends, which lost 0 bases and 5 bases, there was a span of 16 bases. The CDR3 region is CATSRDLQGRGETQYF. For the CDR3, the DNA is TGTGCCACCAGCAGAGATCTTCAGGGAAGGGGGGAGACCCAGTACTTC.

This clonotype was recorded many times. This rearrangement joins TRBV28 to TRBJ2-2; tentatively, D is TRBD1 or TRBD2 (5 bases each). CDR1 MDHEN and CDR2 SYDVKM come from the germline V gene. V lost 3 bases, J lost 6 bases, and 17 bases lay in between. The CDR3 is 16 amino acids. CDR3 nucleotides: TGTGCCAGCAGTTTGAGGGACCTACTTAACCCCGGGGAGCTGTTTTTT. As protein: CASSLRDLLNPGELFF.

The V gene is TRBV6-1, the J gene TRBJ2-3, with 8 bases aligning to TRBD2. This CDR3 region has 17 residues. V trimming: 6 bases; J trimming: 5 bases; junction bases outside the gene matches: 16. From germline, CDR1 is MNHNS and CDR2 SASEGT. The CDR3 bases are TGTGCCAGCAGCCCGCCTTTCTTTGCGGGAGGAGGAGATACGCAGTATTTT. Protein: CASSPPFFAGGGDTQYF.

About this clonotype: This may stem from a read error, because a much larger clone lies one nucleotide away. This CDR3 reads CASSFAGTPAHYEQYF. In DNA form, the CDR3 reads TGTGCCAGCAGCTTTGCGGGGACTCCGGCACACTACGAGCAGTACTTC. The chain joins TRBV7-2 to TRBJ2-7; tentative D call: TRBD2 (6 bases). The germline V and J ends were trimmed by 3 bases and 3 bases, with 18 bases remaining between them. Germline V CDR1 and CDR2: SGHTA, FQGNSA. This CDR3 contains 16 residues.

This clonotype appeared a few times. The chain has TRBV5-1 and TRBJ1-5, with D hard to call. Trimming left V 5 bases short and J 0 bases short, with 12 bases between. The length of the CDR3 is 15 residues. The germline gives CDR1 SGHRS, CDR2 YFSETQ. The CDR3 region has the DNA TGCGCCAGCAGACTGGACGCCTATAGCAATCAGCCCCAGCATTTT. Translated: CASRLDAYSNQPQHF.

This clonotype was counted many times. CDR3 sequence: CASSLLRVNIQYF. CDR3 nucleotide sequence: TGTGCCAGCAGTTTATTAAGGGTGAACATTCAGTACTTC. The chain carries TRBV28 and TRBJ2-4; no firm D call. CDR1 is MDHEN and CDR2 is SYDVKM in the germline V gene. The CDR3 is 13 residues long. V dropped 1 base and J dropped 7 bases, with 8 bases sitting between them.

This clonotype was seen at least ten times. The chain joins TRBV28 to TRBJ1-4; no clear D gene. The V end was cut by 7 bases, the J end by 5 bases, with 26 bases between. This CDR3 comprises 18 residues. Looked up from germline, CDR1 is MDHEN and CDR2 is SYDVKM. Here the CDR3 DNA reads TGTGCCAGCATCAAATCCGAAGGGTATAGCCACGTAAATGAAAAACTGTTTTTT. This encodes CASIKSEGYSHVNEKLFF.

This clonotype was seen at least ten times. This rearrangement joins TRBV10-3 to TRBJ2-1, with a weak D call TRBD2 (6 bases). CDR3 length: 14 amino acids. Germline CDR1 ENHRY, CDR2 SYGVKD. V was shortened by 4 bases and J by 3 bases, with 10 bases between the two germline ends. The CDR3 sequence is CAISGGTDYNEQFF. In nucleotides, the CDR3 is TGTGCCATCAGTGGCGGGACCGACTACAATGAGCAGTTCTTC.

The chain combines TRBV5-4 with TRBJ2-7; D not certain. Trimming removed 4 bases from V and 1 base from J, with 21 bases in between. The length of the CDR3 is 17 residues. Germline V gene data show CDR1 as SGHNT and CDR2 as YYREEE (reference sequence). DNA for the CDR3: TGTGCCAGCAGCCAGCTTAAAGGTATCGGTAGGTCCTACGAGCAGTACTTC. Translated: CASSQLKGIGRSYEQYF.

This clonotype was observed a handful of times. This rearrangement joins TRBV4-1 to TRBJ2-5; TRBD1 is a possible D gene (5 bases). This CDR3 is 15 amino acids long. Germline-derived CDR1 and CDR2 are MGHRA and YSYEKL. V dropped 0 bases and J dropped 9 bases, with 17 bases sitting between them. The CDR3 DNA is TGCGCCAGCAGCCAAGATGCGGTCGCGATAGGGGCCCAGTACTTC. As protein: CASSQDAVAIGAQYF.

As regards this clonotype: This may be a read error: a much more frequent sequence differs by one nucleotide. The J gene is TRBJ2-1, the V gene TRBV5-5; 8 bases are a match to TRBD2. Germline CDR1 reads SGHKS; CDR2 reads YYEKEE (reference sequence). The CDR3 has 15 residues. As DNA, the CDR3 is TGTGCCAGCAGCTTGAAACTAGCGGTCTACGATGAGCAGTTCTTC. It yields the protein CASSLKLAVYDEQFF.

This clonotype was observed many times. The gene calls are TRBV28 and TRBJ1-6; D is unclear. CDR3 length equals 14 residues. Per the germline V gene, CDR1 is MDHEN and CDR2 is SYDVKM. V lost 9 bases to trimming and J lost 10 bases, with 19 bases between them. The chain's CDR3 is CASRERVANSPLHF. The DNA for the CDR3 is TGTGCCAGTCGCGAGAGGGTCGCCAACTCACCCCTCCACTTT.

The table lists this clonotype with many counts. This sequence joins TRBV2 and TRBJ1-2; perhaps TRBD1 as D (5 bases). This CDR3 is 14 amino acids long. The V and J ends lost 6 bases and 5 bases respectively, with 16 bases between them. Germline values: CDR1 SNHLY, CDR2 FYNNEI. The CDR3 sequence: CASSAQGGEYGYTF. The CDR3 DNA follows: TGTGCCAGCAGCGCTCAGGGCGGGGAGTATGGCTACACCTTC.

Concerning this clonotype: This sequence may be a read error, since a much larger clone differs from it by one base. This chain joins TRBV10-3 and TRBJ2-2, with a tentative D call TRBD1 (6 bases). Germline V CDR1 and CDR2: ENHRY, SYGVKD. The CDR3 contains 16 residues. Trimming stripped 5 bases from V and 1 base from J, with 14 bases between. The CDR3 sequence is CAISPAGAQNTGELFF. The CDR3 bases are TGTGCCATCAGTCCCGCAGGGGCCCAGAACACCGGGGAGCTGTTTTTT.